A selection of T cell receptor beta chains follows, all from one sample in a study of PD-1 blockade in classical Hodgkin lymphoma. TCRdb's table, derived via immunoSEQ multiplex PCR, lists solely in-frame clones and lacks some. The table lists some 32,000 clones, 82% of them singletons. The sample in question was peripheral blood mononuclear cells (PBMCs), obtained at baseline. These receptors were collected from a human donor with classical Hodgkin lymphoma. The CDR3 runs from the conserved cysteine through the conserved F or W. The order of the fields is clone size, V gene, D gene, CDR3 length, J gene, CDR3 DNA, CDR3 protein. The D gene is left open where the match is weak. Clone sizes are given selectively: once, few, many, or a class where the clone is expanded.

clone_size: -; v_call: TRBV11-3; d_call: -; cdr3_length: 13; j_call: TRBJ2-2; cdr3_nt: TGTGCCAGCAGCCTTCAGGGCACCGGGGAGCTGTTTTTT; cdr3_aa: CASSLQGTGELFF
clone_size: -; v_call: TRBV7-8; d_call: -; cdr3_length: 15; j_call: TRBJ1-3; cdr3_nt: TGTGCCAGCAGCCGTGGGGGGGGTGTAGGAAACACCATATATTTT; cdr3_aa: CASSRGGGVGNTIYF
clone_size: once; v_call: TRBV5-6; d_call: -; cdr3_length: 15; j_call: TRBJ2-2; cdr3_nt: TGTGCCAGCAGCTTAGGGCTAATTAACACCGGGGAGCTGTTTTTT; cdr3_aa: CASSLGLINTGELFF
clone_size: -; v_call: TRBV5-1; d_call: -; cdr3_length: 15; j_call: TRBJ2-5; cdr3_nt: TGCGCCAGCAGCTTGACCGGACTACCACAAGAGACCCAGTACTTC; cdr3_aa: CASSLTGLPQETQYF
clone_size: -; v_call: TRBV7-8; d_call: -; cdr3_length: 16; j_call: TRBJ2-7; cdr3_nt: TGTGCCAGCAGCCTTCAGTCAAGTGGGATAGGCTACGAGCAGTACTTC; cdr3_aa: CASSLQSSGIGYEQYF
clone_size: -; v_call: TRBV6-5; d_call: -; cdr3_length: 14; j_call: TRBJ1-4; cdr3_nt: TGTGCCAGCAGTGCTCGGGGGCTAGGGGAAAAACTGTTTTTT; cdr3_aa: CASSARGLGEKLFF
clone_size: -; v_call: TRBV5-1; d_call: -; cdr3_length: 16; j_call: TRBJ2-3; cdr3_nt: TGCGCCAGCAGCTGGGCGGAGGGGGTCGGCACAGATACGCAGTATTTT; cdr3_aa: CASSWAEGVGTDTQYF
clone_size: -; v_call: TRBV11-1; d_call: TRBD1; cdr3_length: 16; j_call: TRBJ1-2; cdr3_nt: TGTGCCAGCAGCTTAGGTGGACAGGGGACGGCTTATGGCTACACCTTC; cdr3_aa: CASSLGGQGTAYGYTF
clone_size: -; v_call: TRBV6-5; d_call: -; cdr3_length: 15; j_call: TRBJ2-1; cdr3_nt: TGTGCCAGCAGTTACGAGCAGCCGAGGTACAATGAGCAGTTCTTC; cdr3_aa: CASSYEQPRYNEQFF
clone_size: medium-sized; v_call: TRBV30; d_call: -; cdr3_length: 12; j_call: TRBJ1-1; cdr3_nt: TGTGCCTGGAGTGTAGGGGACACTGAAGCTTTCTTT; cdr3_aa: CAWSVGDTEAFF
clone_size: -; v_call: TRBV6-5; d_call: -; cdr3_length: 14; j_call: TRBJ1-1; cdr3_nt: TGTGCCAGCAGTTACTCGATAGGTTCCTTCGAAGCTTTCTTT; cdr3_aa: CASSYSIGSFEAFF
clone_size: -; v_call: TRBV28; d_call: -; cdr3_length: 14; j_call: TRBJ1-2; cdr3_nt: TGTGCCAGCAGTACGTCAGGAGCTTCCTATGGCTACACCTTC; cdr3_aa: CASSTSGASYGYTF
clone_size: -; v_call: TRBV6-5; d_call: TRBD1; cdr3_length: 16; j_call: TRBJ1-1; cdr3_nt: TGTGCCAGCAGTTACCGACAGGGGGCTTTGGCCACTGAAGCTTTCTTT; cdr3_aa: CASSYRQGALATEAFF
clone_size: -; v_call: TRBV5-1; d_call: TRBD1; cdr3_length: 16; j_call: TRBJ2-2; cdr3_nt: TGCGCCAGCAGCTTGGCGGTACAGGGGGCTCACGGGGAGCTGTTTTTT; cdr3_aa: CASSLAVQGAHGELFF
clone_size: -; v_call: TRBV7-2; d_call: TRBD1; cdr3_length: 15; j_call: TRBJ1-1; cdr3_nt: TGTGCCAGCAGCAGGGACAGGGTAGGGGGCACTGAAGCTTTCTTT; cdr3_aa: CASSRDRVGGTEAFF
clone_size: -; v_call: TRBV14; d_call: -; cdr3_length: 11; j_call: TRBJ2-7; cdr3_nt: TGTGCCAGCAGCCGGGGCGGCGAGCAGTACTTC; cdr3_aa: CASSRGGEQYF
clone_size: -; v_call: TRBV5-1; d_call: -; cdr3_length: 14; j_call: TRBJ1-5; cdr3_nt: TGCGCCAGCAGCTTCGGACAGCCAAATCAGCCCCAGCATTTT; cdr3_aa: CASSFGQPNQPQHF
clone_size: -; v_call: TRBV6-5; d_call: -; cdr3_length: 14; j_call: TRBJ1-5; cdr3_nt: TGTGCCAGCAGTTACTCGGATCCACCTTATTCCCAGCATTTT; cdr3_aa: CASSYSDPPYSQHF
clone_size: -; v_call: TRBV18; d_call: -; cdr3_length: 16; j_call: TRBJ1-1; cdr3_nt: TGTGCCAGCTCACCACGTCCGGACATCCCCCTAACTGAAGCTTTCTTT; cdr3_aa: CASSPRPDIPLTEAFF
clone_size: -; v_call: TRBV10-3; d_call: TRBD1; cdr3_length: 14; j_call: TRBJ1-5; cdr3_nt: TGTGCCATCAGCTCGGACAGGGGGGGGCAGCCCCAGCATTTT; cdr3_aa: CAISSDRGGQPQHF
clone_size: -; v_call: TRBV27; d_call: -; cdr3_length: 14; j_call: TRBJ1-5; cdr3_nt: TGTGCCAGCAGTTATCTGGGGAGCAATCAGCCCCAGCATTTT; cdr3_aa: CASSYLGSNQPQHF
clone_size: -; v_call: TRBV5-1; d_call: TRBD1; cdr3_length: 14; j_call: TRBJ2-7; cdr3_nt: TGCGCCAGCAGCTTCAAGGACAGGGAGGACGAGCAGTACTTC; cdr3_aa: CASSFKDREDEQYF
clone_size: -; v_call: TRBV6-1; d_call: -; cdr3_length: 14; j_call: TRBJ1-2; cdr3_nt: TGTGCCAGTGGACGGACCGACCGCACTTATGGCTACACCTTC; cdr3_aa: CASGRTDRTYGYTF
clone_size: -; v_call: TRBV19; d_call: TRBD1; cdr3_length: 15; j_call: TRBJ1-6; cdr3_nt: TGTGCCAGTAGTCCCCGGACAGGAGATAATTCACCCCTCCACTTT; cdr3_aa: CASSPRTGDNSPLHF
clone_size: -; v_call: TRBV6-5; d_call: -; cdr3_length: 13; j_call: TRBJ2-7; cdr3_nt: TGTGCCAGCAGACCCCCGGACTCGACGGAGCAGTACTTC; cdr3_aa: CASRPPDSTEQYF
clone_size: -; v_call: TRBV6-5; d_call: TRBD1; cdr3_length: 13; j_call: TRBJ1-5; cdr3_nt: TGTGCCAGCAGACTGACAGGGTTGCAGCCCCAGCATTTT; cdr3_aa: CASRLTGLQPQHF
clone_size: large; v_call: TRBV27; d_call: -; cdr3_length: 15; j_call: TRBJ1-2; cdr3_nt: TGTGCCAGCAGTTTAGGTTCGCACCCCCACTATGGCTACACCTTC; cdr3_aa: CASSLGSHPHYGYTF
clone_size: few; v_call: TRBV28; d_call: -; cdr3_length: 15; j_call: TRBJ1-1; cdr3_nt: TGTGCCAGCAGTTTTATTGAGTTGGGAGCTCCCGAAGCTTTCTTT; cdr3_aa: CASSFIELGAPEAFF
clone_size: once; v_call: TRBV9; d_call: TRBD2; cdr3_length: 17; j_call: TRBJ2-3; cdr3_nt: TGTGCCAGCAGCCCCCGGAGGCGGGGGGCGGTCACAGATACGCAGTATTTT; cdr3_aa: CASSPRRRGAVTDTQYF
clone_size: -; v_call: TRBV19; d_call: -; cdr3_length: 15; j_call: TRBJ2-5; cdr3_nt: TGTGCCAGTAGCCCCACCGACCCGGGACAAGAGACCCAGTACTTC; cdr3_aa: CASSPTDPGQETQYF
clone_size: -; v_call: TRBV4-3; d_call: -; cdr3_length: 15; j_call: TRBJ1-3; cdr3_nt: TGCGCCAGCAGCCAGGACCGGGAGGCTGGAAACACCGTATATTTT; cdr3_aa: CASSQDREAGNTVYF
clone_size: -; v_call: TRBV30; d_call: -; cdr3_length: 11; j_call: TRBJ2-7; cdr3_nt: TGTGCCTGGAGTACCTTTTACGAGCAGTACTTC; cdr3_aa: CAWSTFYEQYF
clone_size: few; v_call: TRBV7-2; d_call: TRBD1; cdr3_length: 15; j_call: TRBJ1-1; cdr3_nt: TGTGCCAGCAGCCCCGATTGGGACAGGGGAACTGAAGCTTTCTTT; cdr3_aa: CASSPDWDRGTEAFF
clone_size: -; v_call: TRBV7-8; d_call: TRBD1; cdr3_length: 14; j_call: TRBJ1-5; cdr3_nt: TGTGCCAGCAGCCCAAGACAGGGGGGTCAGCCCCAGCATTTT; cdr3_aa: CASSPRQGGQPQHF